The source of this T cell receptor beta chain is a study of cytomegalovirus exposure and HLA in healthy donors. As for the study in general: Among the approximately 430 donors who were genotyped, approximately 76% fell in the genetic ancestry cluster that is associated with self-reported Caucasian donors.

This CDR3 spans 14 amino acids. V was trimmed by 6 bases and J by 1 base, leaving 13 bases between them. From germline, CDR1 is ENHRY and CDR2 SYGVKD. Researchers ran the PCR with 60 Vbeta and 13 Jbeta primers. Method: immunoSEQ multiplex PCR; TCRdb's copy keeps in-frame clones and lacks some. The sample carries about 100,000 clones, around 79% recorded once. This TCR derives from a female donor in good health and CMV-seropositive. The sequenced material came from PBMCs. V usage is TRBV10-3 and J usage is TRBJ2-7; a weak D match, TRBD2 (5 bases). In nucleotides, the CDR3 is TGTGCCATCAGAAGGACTTTCTTATCCTACGAGCAGTACTTC. This codes for CAIRRTFLSYEQYF.